This TCR beta chain was identified during a study of vaccination effects on CD4 cells after COVID-19 (dated by TCRdb to between 2020 and 2023). Background on the whole study: Across the study, the median time from the second dose to post-vaccine sampling was 72 days (range 14 to 241). SARS-CoV-2 spike-specific CD4+ TCR repertoires were compared before and after mRNA vaccination in COVID-19 convalescent patients and in infection-naive vaccine recipients. A total of some eleven COVID-19 convalescent patients and several SARS-CoV-2-naive healthy vaccine recipients were included in the full study. Cultures from other donors in the study were sequenced using the Oncomine TCR Beta short-read assay on an Illumina iSeq 100. The paper as a whole reports these results and caveats: Among healthy vaccine recipients, nearly all vaccine-induced clones were SARS-CoV-2 mono-reactive, and only 1 of 255 was cross-reactive with common cold coronaviruses. Only a small number of convalescent patients were included, and no early post-infection timepoints were available, which limited the study. Marked clonal contraction was observed in both infection-induced and vaccine-induced clones at late post-vaccination timepoints, consistent with waning T cell responses.

As for this clone: Its antigen remains unidentified. No base qualities exist here, and no much larger clone lies one base off it.

Receptors were amplified or captured by the immunoSEQ multiplex PCR assay. DNA from the cultured, isolated CD4+ T cells was subjected to TCR beta CDR3 sequencing. In the paper's pipeline: Non-productive TCR sequences were discarded, and reads were trimmed to the CDR3 region, with only CDR3s of 7 or more amino acids retained. Antigen-specific clonotypes were identified using the MANAFEST web app by comparison of expansion in peptide wells against reference cultures. Positive clones required FDR<0.05 expansion versus reference and all other wells, odds ratio above 5, and frequency above 0.1% in two replicate wells. A clonotype was called cross-reactive if it was significantly expanded both in SARS-CoV-2 spike wells and in at least one common cold coronavirus spike condition. Levenshtein distance calculated with the stringdist R package was used to assess CDR3 similarity, and unrooted trees were constructed with ape in R 3.6.1. TCRdb mirrors the immuneACCESS table, restricted to in-frame sequences. Some clones are absent from its copies; in checked studies, under half trace to an unresolved V gene, and the reason for the others is unknown. V, J and clone size were drawn from that table, and D and trimming were deduced from the DNA. This sample gives some 22,000 clones in total; roughly 80% of them show up just once. The top ten clonotypes cover about 24% of the sample.

V loses 4 bases, J loses 8 bases, and the germline ends lie 16 bases apart. The germline V gene supplies CDR1 SGHRS and CDR2 YFSETQ. The CDR3 runs 14 amino acids, cysteine and phenylalanine included. Only CDR3 DNA remains: 42 bases, in frame from the first base. To identify antigen-specific CD4+ T cell clonotypes by their expansion, the ViraFEST assay first stimulated PBMC with viral peptide pools and then applied TCR sequencing. After 10 to 11 days of culture, CD4+ T cells were isolated with the EasySep CD4+ T cell isolation kit. Two doses of either the BNT162b2 or the mRNA-1273 mRNA SARS-CoV-2 vaccine were administered to participants. None of the healthy vaccine recipients had a prior SARS-CoV-2 infection, which was confirmed by nucleocapsid antibody tests that came back negative both before and after vaccination. Over 1.5 million PBMC per well were cultured with about 10 ug/ml peptides in IMDM containing 5% human AB serum, 8.5 to 10 IU/ml IL-2 and gentamicin. On days 3 and 7, half of the culture medium was replaced with fresh IL-2-containing medium. Unless noted otherwise, every peptide stimulation condition was grown in triplicate wells. PBMC were separated from whole blood using Ficoll-Paque Plus gradient centrifugation and were then either cryopreserved at -140C or used fresh. The overlapping peptide pools covered the spike proteins of SARS-CoV-2 and of the common cold coronaviruses HCoV-NL63, HCoV-OC43 and HCoV-229E. The QIAamp micro DNA kit was used to extract genomic DNA from the cultured CD4+ T cells.

This clonotype was sampled from a human donor who received a COVID-19 vaccine. The chain couples TRBV5-1 to TRBJ2-1, with TRBD1 tentatively as D gene (5 bases match). Specimen: CD4+ T cells from PBMCs cultured with HCoV-NL63 spike peptides, collected after COVID-19 vaccination. In the paper's terms, the cell subset or site label means: HCoV-NL63 spike overlapping peptide pool stimulation. CDR3 loop: CASSLRAGWDEQFF. The DNA is as follows: TGCGCCAGCAGCCTCCGGGCAGGGTGGGATGAGCAGTTCTTC.